The 26 T cell receptor beta chains in this list originate from one sample, sequenced in a study of blood T cell repertoires in COVID-19. Clones were read by immunoSEQ multiplex PCR, and TCRdb kept only the in-frame ones, dropping some. The sample contains roughly 260,000 clones, over 75% of which appear only once. Material for sequencing was peripheral blood. The receptors come from a woman between 45 and 60 years old with acute or convalescent COVID-19.

The rearrangement uses TRBV7-6 and TRBJ2-1, with a weak D call TRBD2 (6 bases). The ends were cut back, 4 bases at V and 6 bases at J, with 19 bases in the middle. CDR3 size: 16 residues. Germline V gene sequence: CDR1 SGHVS, CDR2 FNYEAQ. The CDR3 DNA is TGTGCCAGCAGCTCGCGGGGCCGGGGGTTCGGCAATGAGCAGTTCTTC. It is translated as CASSSRGRGFGNEQFF.

The chain is built from TRBV27 and TRBJ1-1; no firm D call. Trimming removed 3 bases at V and 1 base at J, with 9 bases between. The germline V gene encodes CDR1 MNHEY and CDR2 SMNVEV (reference sequence). This CDR3 comprises 14 residues. This chain's CDR3 is CASSFAARNTEAFF. In DNA, the CDR3 is TGTGCCAGCAGTTTCGCGGCGAGGAACACTGAAGCTTTCTTT.

The chain combines TRBV5-4 with TRBJ2-1, with 8 bases that match TRBD1. Germline V gives CDR1 SGHNT, CDR2 YYREEE (reference sequence). The V and J ends lost 0 bases and 1 base, in that order; junction bases with no gene match: 6. The CDR3 loop spans 17 amino acids. In DNA form, the CDR3 reads TGTGCCAGCAGCTTGGGGCAGGGGGCCCAATCCTACAATGAGCAGTTCTTC. It is translated as CASSLGQGAQSYNEQFF.

This clone was recorded only once. The genes are TRBV2 and TRBJ1-1; 9 bases map to TRBD1. The CDR3 is made up of 12 amino acids. CDR1 is SNHLY, CDR2 FYNNEI, per germline. J was trimmed by 11 bases and V by 7 bases; bases with no gene match: 8. The CDR3 sequence: CASTDGTGNAFF. CDR3 in DNA: TGTGCCAGCACCGACGGGACAGGGAATGCTTTCTTT.

The chain joins TRBV4-2 to TRBJ2-1; D is possibly TRBD2 (5 bases). With 4 bases removed from V and 1 base from J, the gap between germline ends came to 8 bases. The CDR3 covers 14 residues. Germline V gene lookup returns CDR1 LGHNA and CDR2 YNFKEQ. CDR3 region: CASSPEGSYNEQFF. The DNA of the CDR3 is TGTGCCAGCAGCCCCGAGGGTTCCTACAATGAGCAGTTCTTC.

DNA for the CDR3: TGTGCCAGCAGCTCCGGGATAAGCTCTGGAAACACCATATATTTT. Translation gives CASSSGISSGNTIYF. This rearrangement joins TRBV7-9 to TRBJ1-3; D gene ambiguous. CDR3 length: 15 residues. Per the germline V gene, CDR1 is SEHNR and CDR2 is FQNEAQ (reference sequence). V lost 4 bases and J 0 bases, leaving 10 bases between the germline ends.

CDR3 loop: CASSLGSAGREKLFF. The CDR3 DNA reads as TGTGCCAGCAGTTTAGGAAGCGCAGGGAGGGAAAAACTGTTTTTT. This chain links TRBV28 with TRBJ1-4; a weak D match, TRBD1 (5 bases). The germline V gene has CDR1 MDHEN and CDR2 SYDVKM. There are 15 residues in the CDR3. The V end was cut by 2 bases, the J end by 8 bases, with 15 bases between.

A single count supports this clone. The chain joins TRBV19 to TRBJ1-5; D might be TRBD1 (6 bases). V lost 6 bases to trimming and J lost 0 bases, with 12 bases between them. Germline CDR1 and CDR2: LNHDA and SQIVND (reference sequence). The CDR3 has 15 residues. The CDR3 is CASSDRTFSNQPQHF. Written as DNA, the CDR3 is TGTGCCAGTAGCGACAGGACATTTAGCAATCAGCCCCAGCATTTT.

This clone appeared a few times. The rearrangement uses TRBV11-2 and TRBJ1-1; D ambiguous. The V and J ends lost 1 base and 0 bases respectively, with 9 bases between them. From germline, CDR1 is SGHAT and CDR2 FQNNGV. CDR3 size: 15 residues. The DNA of the CDR3 is TGTGCCAGCAGCTTAGGAGGCAGCCTGAACACTGAAGCTTTCTTT. Protein product: CASSLGGSLNTEAFF.

The chain uses TRBV19 and TRBJ1-4; D is undetermined. The CDR3 has 15 amino acids. V was pared by 6 bases and J by 4 bases, with 15 bases between. Germline V gene lookup returns CDR1 LNHDA and CDR2 SQIVND (reference sequence). The CDR3 is CASSKRPGLNEKLFF. Here the CDR3 DNA reads TGTGCCAGTAGCAAACGGCCGGGTCTTAATGAAAAACTGTTTTTT.

The genes are TRBV2 and TRBJ2-4; tentatively, D is TRBD2 (5 bases). Germline-derived CDR1 and CDR2 are SNHLY and FYNNEI. Trimming removed 6 bases at V and 2 bases at J, with 8 bases between. The CDR3 has 13 amino acids. CDR3 sequence: CASRAGTKNIQYF. The CDR3 coding sequence is TGTGCCAGCAGGGCCGGGACCAAAAACATTCAGTACTTC.

The rearrangement joins TRBV29-1 to TRBJ1-1; D not resolved. The germline V and J ends were trimmed by 3 bases and 0 bases, with 8 bases remaining between them. CDR3 length: 13 residues. Germline CDR1 and CDR2: SQVTM and ANQGSEA. This chain's CDR3 is CSVEENMNTEAFF. The CDR3 coding sequence is TGCAGCGTTGAGGAGAACATGAACACTGAAGCTTTCTTT.

This sequence joins TRBV9 and TRBJ1-4, with 7 bases aligning to TRBD1. Unmatched junction bases numbered 8, after V lost 4 bases and J lost 8 bases. Germline loops: CDR1 SGDLS, CDR2 YYNGEE. The CDR3 totals 14 residues. The CDR3 coding sequence is TGTGCCAGCAGCCGAGGGGGCGCCGGGGAAAAACTGTTTTTT. Protein product: CASSRGGAGEKLFF. The variable domain in full, completed from reference TRBV9 and TRBJ1-4, reads DSGVTQTPKHLITATGQRVTLRCSPRSGDLSVYWYQQSLDQGLQFLIQYYNGEERAKGNILERFSAQQFPDLHSELNLSSLELGDSALYFCASSRGGAGEKLFFGSGTQLSVL.

This sequence joins TRBV5-1 and TRBJ2-7, with 11 nucleotides matching TRBD1. The CDR3 spans 15 residues. Germline values: CDR1 SGHRS, CDR2 YFSETQ. The V gene end was trimmed by 0 bases and the J gene end by 7 bases; junction bases not matched to a gene: 6. Here the CDR3 DNA reads TGCGCCAGCAGCTTGGGATTGGACAGGGGGCTTGAGCAGTACTTC. Residues: CASSLGLDRGLEQYF. The variable domain in full, completed from reference TRBV5-1 and TRBJ2-7, reads KAGVTQTPRYLIKTRGQQVTLSCSPISGHRSVSWYQQTPGQGLQFLFEYFSETQRNKGNFPGRFSGRQFSNSRSEMNVSTLELGDSALYLCASSLGLDRGLEQYFGPGTRLTVT.

The chain couples TRBV7-8 to TRBJ1-5; D is possibly TRBD1 (6 bases). The CDR3 consists of 16 residues. V was clipped by 0 bases and J by 2 bases, with 11 bases between them. Germline V gives CDR1 SGHVS, CDR2 FQNEAQ. This CDR3 reads CASSLAQGSGNQPQHF. Written as DNA, the CDR3 is TGTGCCAGCAGCTTAGCCCAGGGGTCGGGCAATCAGCCCCAGCATTTT.

J is TRBJ2-7 and V is TRBV27; a possible D gene is TRBD1 (5 bases). Trimming pared 4 bases from V and 3 bases from J, leaving 16 bases between. Germline-derived CDR1 and CDR2 are MNHEY and SMNVEV (reference sequence). The CDR3 extends over 15 amino acids. DNA of the CDR3: TGTGCCAGCAGTTCATTTCCGCAGGGTCTCTACGAGCAGTACTTC. As protein: CASSSFPQGLYEQYF.

This chain connects TRBV7-9 to TRBJ2-7, with 8 bases identical to TRBD2. Germline values: CDR1 SEHNR, CDR2 FQNEAQ (reference sequence). This CDR3 is 15 amino acids long. With V trimmed by 8 bases and J by 3 bases, 12 bases remained unmatched. The DNA for the CDR3 is TGTGCCAGCCGTCCGGGGAGCGGGGGATTCTACGAGCAGTACTTC. Translated, it gives CASRPGSGGFYEQYF.

The gene calls are TRBV5-6 and TRBJ2-7; no reliable D call. The CDR3 consists of 11 residues. V lost 5 bases and J 3 bases, leaving 6 bases between the germline ends. Per the germline V gene, CDR1 is SGHDT and CDR2 is YYEEEE. CDR3 region: CASSFGYEQYF. CDR3 in DNA: TGTGCCAGCAGTTTCGGCTACGAGCAGTACTTC.

The gene calls are TRBV28 and TRBJ1-5; D gene unclear. CDR1 MDHEN and CDR2 SYDVKM come from the germline V gene. This CDR3 has 16 amino acids. Trimming shortened V by 1 base and J by 0 bases, and 10 bases separated the two germline ends. The CDR3: CASSLSISTSNQPQHF. CDR3 in DNA: TGTGCCAGCAGTTTATCGATCAGTACTAGCAATCAGCCCCAGCATTTT.

This chain uses TRBV29-1 with TRBJ2-1, with TRBD2 matching over 10 bases. This CDR3 has 14 amino acids. The V segment lost 4 bases and the J segment 5 bases; nucleotides outside the gene matches: 5. The germline gives CDR1 SQVTM, CDR2 ANQGSEA. The CDR3 nucleotides read TGCAGCGTTGGTGGACTAGCGGTAAACAATGAGCAGTTCTTC. Translated, it gives CSVGGLAVNNEQFF.

This chain connects TRBV9 to TRBJ2-7; no clear D gene. The length of the CDR3 is 14 residues. Germline V CDR1 and CDR2: SGDLS, YYNGEE. Trimming took 0 bases from V and 6 from J, leaving 13 bases between them. The CDR3, as DNA: TGTGCCAGCAGCGTAGGCTACAAGGAGTCCGAGCAGTACTTC. Amino acids: CASSVGYKESEQYF.

This chain connects TRBV19 to TRBJ2-7, with 8 bases lining up with TRBD1. The CDR3 is made up of 16 amino acids. Germline CDR1 reads LNHDA; CDR2 reads SQIVND (reference sequence). V shed 5 bases and J 2 bases; nucleotides not matched to a gene: 11. The CDR3 spells CASSGIGQGLAYEQYF. The CDR3 bases are TGTGCCAGTAGTGGAATTGGACAGGGCCTCGCCTACGAGCAGTACTTC.

The chain combines TRBV18 with TRBJ2-1, with 7 bases fitting TRBD2. This CDR3 spans 18 amino acids. Germline CDR1 reads KGHSH; CDR2 reads LQKENI. The trim removed 3 bases at V and 0 bases at J, leaving 11 bases unmatched. CDR3 DNA: TGTGCCAGCTCACCTTGGGCTAGCGGAAAAAACTCCTACAATGAGCAGTTCTTC. This sequence encodes CASSPWASGKNSYNEQFF.

The V call is TRBV10-3, the J call TRBJ2-7, with 7 bases fitting TRBD2. The CDR3 contains 13 residues. The V gene end was trimmed by 6 bases and the J gene end by 5 bases; junction bases not matched to a gene: 7. Germline loops: CDR1 ENHRY, CDR2 SYGVKD. CDR3 in DNA: TGTGCCATCAGCGAGCGGGAATGGGACGAGCAGTACTTC. Protein sequence: CAISEREWDEQYF.

The V and J genes are TRBV7-2 and TRBJ1-1; D is perhaps TRBD1 (6 bases). The CDR3 has 13 residues. V lost 7 bases, J lost 5 bases, and 14 bases lay in between. Germline V gene sequence: CDR1 SGHTA, CDR2 FQGNSA. The chain's CDR3 is CASTAGDWTEAFF. The CDR3 nucleotides read TGTGCCAGCACCGCAGGGGATTGGACTGAAGCTTTCTTT.

The rearrangement joins TRBV7-8 to TRBJ1-1; D call uncertain. Trimming cost V 5 bases and J 3 bases, with 13 bases left between them. The CDR3 is 14 amino acids. Germline loops: CDR1 SGHVS, CDR2 FQNEAQ. The CDR3 DNA sequence: TGTGCCAGCAGCCAGGAGAGGGCATACACTGAAGCTTTCTTT. Translated, it gives CASSQERAYTEAFF.